A single sample gave rise to the 10 T cell receptor beta chains below, sequenced in a study of blood T cells in healthy people across ages. The authors ran a second PCR of roughly 7 to 11 cycles using a sample-barcoded 5' primer and a J-beta primer mix. TCRdb re-derived calls from the 5' RACE reads in MiXCR, one entry per CDR3 protein. This sample has hundreds of thousands of distinct CDR3 sequences, with less than 25% found just once. These same records also appear under a second study, on T cells of mothers and their children.

Sequenced input: blood. The receptor set was obtained from a boy aged 10-17 years in good health.

This clonotype was counted between two and nine times. The rearrangement joins TRBV27 to TRBJ2-7; D is perhaps TRBD1 (6 bases). Per germline, CDR1 MNHEY and CDR2 SMNVEV (reference sequence). The CDR3 sequence is 14 residues long. Trimming took 5 bases from V and 6 from J, leaving 17 bases between them. The CDR3 spells CASSPSRGWGEQYF. The CDR3 DNA follows: TGTGCCAGCAGTCCCTCCAGGGGATGGGGCGAGCAGTACTTC.

The chain links TRBV28 to TRBJ2-7; 9 bases are a match to TRBD1. J lost 7 bases, V lost 7 bases, and 11 bases had no gene match. Germline loops: CDR1 MDHEN, CDR2 SYDVKM. The CDR3 covers 14 residues. The chain's CDR3 is CASTWTGDLGEQYF. Here the CDR3 DNA reads TGTGCCAGCACATGGACAGGGGACCTCGGTGAGCAGTACTTC.

In this sample, this clonotype turned up many times. The rearrangement uses TRBV19 and TRBJ2-6; D uncertain. Germline CDR1 is LNHDA and CDR2 is SQIVND (reference sequence). V was cut by 8 bases and J by 0 bases, with 5 bases left in between. This CDR3 region has 13 residues. CDR3 sequence reads: CASRSSGANVLTF. CDR3 in DNA: TGTGCCAGTCGGAGCTCTGGGGCCAACGTCCTGACTTTC.

The table lists this clonotype with a count of one. The chain recombines TRBV2 with TRBJ2-7, with TRBD2 identical over 12 bases. The junction had 3 bases not matched to a gene; V was cut back by 6 bases and J by 0 bases. CDR3 length equals 15 residues. From germline, CDR1 is SNHLY and CDR2 FYNNEI. For the CDR3, the DNA is TGTGCCAGCAGATGGACTAGCGGGACCTCCTACGAGCAGTACTTC. Encoded protein: CASRWTSGTSYEQYF.

This clonotype came up a few times. The conserved phenylalanine or tryptophan normally closing the CDR3 is absent here, so this likely arose from a read error. V gene TRBV4-2 combines with J gene TRBJ2-7; TRBD1 matches at 10 bases. The CDR3 has 15 residues. Germline-derived CDR1 and CDR2 are LGHNA and YNFKEQ. The junction had 6 bases not matched to a gene; V was cut back by 4 bases and J by 3 bases. The CDR3: CASSRPGQGSYEQYL. CDR3 sequence (DNA): TGTGCCAGCAGCCGACCGGGACAGGGGAGCTACGAGCAGTACCTC.

This clonotype was detected a few times. The genes are TRBV4-1 and TRBJ1-1; D may be TRBD1 (6 bases). With 4 bases removed from V and 6 bases from J, the gap between germline ends came to 21 bases. Germline-derived CDR1 and CDR2 are MGHRA and YSYEKL. The CDR3 sequence is 16 residues long. The DNA of the CDR3 is TGCGCCAGCAGCCTCGGGGGACTCCGGGGGCCTCCTGAAGCTTTCTTT. This sequence encodes CASSLGGLRGPPEAFF.

The CDR3 region has the DNA TGTGCCAGTAAGAGTGGCGGGGGGCTTCAGCCCCAGCATTTT. Translating it yields CASKSGGGLQPQHF. The chain uses TRBV19 and TRBJ1-5; D might be TRBD1 (6 bases). Germline V gene sequence: CDR1 LNHDA, CDR2 SQIVND (reference sequence). The CDR3 extends over 14 amino acids. V dropped 7 bases and J dropped 6 bases, with 16 bases sitting between them.

This clonotype was seen only a few times. The V call is TRBV6-5, the J call TRBJ2-6; 7 nucleotides agree with TRBD1. This CDR3 comprises 17 residues. CDR1 is MNHEY and CDR2 is SVGAGI in the germline V gene. The trim removed 0 bases at V and 0 bases at J, leaving 2 bases unmatched. CDR3 nucleotides: TGTGCCAGCAGTTACTCCAGGACAGGCTCTGGGGCCAACGTCCTGACTTTC. Translating gives CASSYSRTGSGANVLTF.

This chain uses TRBV29-1 with TRBJ1-1; TRBD1 is a possible D gene (5 bases). Germline V CDR1 and CDR2: SQVTM, ANQGSEA. Trimming removed 2 bases at V and 0 bases at J, with 10 bases between. This CDR3 is built from 14 residues. CDR3 protein: CSVELMGVNTEAFF. The CDR3 DNA is TGCAGCGTTGAATTGATGGGGGTGAACACTGAAGCTTTCTTT.

This clonotype was observed a few times. The chain couples TRBV24-1 to TRBJ2-2; D call uncertain. V shed 2 bases and J shed 6 bases, with 12 bases lying between them. Germline CDR1 is KGHDR and CDR2 is SFDVKD. The CDR3 totals 15 residues. The chain's CDR3 is CATSDSTSIAGELFF. The CDR3 region has the DNA TGTGCCACCAGTGATTCGACATCTATCGCCGGGGAGCTGTTTTTT.